These 16 T cell receptor beta chains came from one sample sequenced in a study of cytomegalovirus exposure and HLA in healthy donors. In the PCR, 60 Vbeta and 13 Jbeta primers were used. Sequencing was performed with immunoSEQ multiplex PCR; in TCRdb, only in-frame clones are kept and a portion is missing. The data show about 59,000 clones, with 65% to 90% seen just once and 1.5% to 2% held by the top ten. The sequencing sample was made of PBMCs. These receptors originate from a human donor in good health.

The chain uses TRBV2 and TRBJ1-2; D remains ambiguous. Looked up from germline, CDR1 is SNHLY and CDR2 is FYNNEI. The ends were cut back, 6 bases at V and 8 bases at J, with 16 bases in the middle. CDR3 length: 13 residues. The CDR3 is CASSRLTPRGYTF. In DNA form, the CDR3 reads TGTGCCAGCAGCCGACTCACCCCGCGGGGCTACACCTTC.

The chain combines TRBV6-1 with TRBJ1-5; tentatively, D is TRBD1 (5 bases). The germline V and J ends were trimmed by 5 bases and 4 bases, with 15 bases remaining between them. CDR3 length equals 15 residues. Germline-derived CDR1 and CDR2 are MNHNS and SASEGT. This CDR3 reads CASSSLGGKNQPQHF. The CDR3 coding sequence is TGTGCCAGCAGTTCACTGGGGGGAAAGAATCAGCCCCAGCATTTT.

The rearrangement joins TRBV14 to TRBJ1-4; D unclear. This CDR3 has 13 residues. CDR1 SGHDN and CDR2 FVKESK come from the germline V gene. Trimming left V 4 bases short and J 7 bases short, with 10 bases between. CDR3 sequence reads: CASSRSGAEKLFF. DNA for the CDR3: TGTGCCAGCAGCCGTTCCGGAGCTGAAAAACTGTTTTTT.

This clone was found once. This sequence joins TRBV7-2 and TRBJ2-1; TRBD1 is a possible D gene (5 bases). This CDR3 has 15 residues. Germline values: CDR1 SGHTA, CDR2 FQGNSA. V lost 2 bases to trimming and J lost 8 bases, with 16 bases between them. The CDR3 region has the DNA TGTGCCAGCAGCTTATGGGGCGCTATTTTAGATGAGCAGTTCTTC. The encoded protein is CASSLWGAILDEQFF.

This clone was observed a handful of times. The CDR3 here is CASSLRGAQSDTQYF. CDR3 nucleotide sequence: TGTGCCAGCAGCTTACGGGGGGCGCAGTCCGATACGCAGTATTTT. The V gene is TRBV11-2, the J gene TRBJ2-3, with D tentatively TRBD2 (7 bases). This CDR3 region has 15 residues. V was shortened by 2 bases and J by 6 bases, with 15 bases between the two germline ends. Germline V gives CDR1 SGHAT, CDR2 FQNNGV.

This clone appeared a single time. V usage is TRBV6-1 and J usage is TRBJ2-1, with TRBD1 matching 9 bases. This CDR3 is 14 amino acids long. The V gene end was trimmed by 4 bases and the J gene end by 3 bases; junction bases not matched to a gene: 1. Looked up from germline, CDR1 is MNHNS and CDR2 is SASEGT. The CDR3: CASSGQGGYNEQFF. The CDR3 DNA is TGTGCCAGCAGTGGACAGGGGGGCTACAATGAGCAGTTCTTC.

In this sample, this clone turned up once. V usage is TRBV7-2 and J usage is TRBJ2-2; a weak D match, TRBD1 (7 bases). Germline V gene data show CDR1 as SGHTA and CDR2 as FQGNSA. This CDR3 region has 15 residues. V shed 2 bases and J shed 4 bases, with 11 bases lying between them. The CDR3 region is CASSLMQGGTGELFF. As DNA, the CDR3 is TGTGCCAGCAGCTTAATGCAGGGGGGCACCGGGGAGCTGTTTTTT.

The rearrangement uses TRBV15 and TRBJ2-6; D is possibly TRBD1 (5 bases). CDR3 length: 15 amino acids. Germline assignment: CDR1 LNHNV and CDR2 YYDKDF (reference sequence). With 3 bases removed from V and 1 base from J, the gap between germline ends came to 7 bases. The CDR3 loop reads CATSSAGSGANVLTF. The CDR3, as DNA: TGTGCCACCAGCAGCGCAGGGTCTGGGGCCAACGTCCTGACTTTC. Full variable domain (rest looked up from reference TRBV15 and TRBJ2-6): DAMVIQNPRYQVTQFGKPVTLSCSQTLNHNVMYWYQQKSSQAPKLLFHYYDKDFNNEADTPDNFQSRRPNTSFCFLDIRSPGLGDTAMYLCATSSAGSGANVLTFGAGSRLTVL.

The rearrangement joins TRBV2 to TRBJ1-1; TRBD1 might be the D (5 bases). In germline, CDR1 is SNHLY, CDR2 FYNNEI. The CDR3 runs 13 residues. The ends were cut back, 7 bases at V and 7 bases at J, with 16 bases in the middle. In DNA, the CDR3 is TGTGCCAGCAAAGGTCCAGGGATGGATGAAGCTTTCTTT. Protein sequence: CASKGPGMDEAFF.

This clone was detected once. V gene TRBV6-1 combines with J gene TRBJ2-5, with 10 bases matching TRBD2. The V and J ends lost 2 bases and 1 base, in that order; junction bases with no gene match: 10. CDR1 and CDR2 from the germline V gene are MNHNS and SASEGT. The CDR3 is made up of 18 amino acids. DNA for the CDR3: TGTGCCAGCAGTGAAATAGGGAGGCTAGCGGGGGCCCAAGAGACCCAGTACTTC. This codes for CASSEIGRLAGAQETQYF.

The chain carries TRBV4-2 and TRBJ2-7; no firm D call. CDR1 is LGHNA and CDR2 is YNFKEQ in the germline V gene. This CDR3 has 15 amino acids. The ends were cut back, 0 bases at V and 6 bases at J, with 15 bases in the middle. For the CDR3, the DNA is TGTGCCAGCAGCCAAGATCTACCCCCCACCTCCGAGCAGTACTTC. Encoded protein: CASSQDLPPTSEQYF.

The chain employs TRBV5-5 and TRBJ2-3; TRBD1 matches 8 bases. With 2 bases clipped from V and 7 bases from J, the junction kept 6 bases outside the gene matches. The CDR3 covers 14 residues. Germline V gene data show CDR1 as SGHKS and CDR2 as YYEKEE (reference sequence). The CDR3 is CASSFIQGAHTQYF. CDR3 bases: TGTGCCAGCAGCTTCATTCAGGGGGCGCATACGCAGTATTTT.

The genes are TRBV5-4 and TRBJ2-1; 8 bases fit TRBD2. CDR3 length: 15 residues. In germline, CDR1 is SGHNT, CDR2 YYREEE (reference sequence). The junction had 6 bases not matched to a gene; V was cut back by 2 bases and J by 5 bases. The CDR3 bases are TGTGCCAGCAGCTTCGGGGGGGCGCACGACAATGAGCAGTTCTTC. Translation: CASSFGGAHDNEQFF.

The V and J genes are TRBV6-1 and TRBJ1-5; D gene ambiguous. This CDR3 comprises 17 residues. The V gene's germline CDR1 is MNHNS and CDR2 SASEGT. The V end was cut by 4 bases, the J end by 0 bases, with 16 bases between. The CDR3 DNA follows: TGTGCCAGCAGTGTAAGCGGGCATACGGATAGCAATCAGCCCCAGCATTTT. Protein product: CASSVSGHTDSNQPQHF.

The chain recombines TRBV30 with TRBJ2-6; no definite D call. The length of the CDR3 is 14 residues. CDR1 is GTSNPN and CDR2 is SVGIG in the germline V gene (reference sequence). V lost 4 bases to trimming and J lost 2 bases, with 9 bases between them. CDR3 protein: CAWTRLAGANVLTF. CDR3 nucleotides: TGTGCCTGGACTCGGCTAGCTGGGGCCAACGTCCTGACTTTC. Full variable domain (rest looked up from reference TRBV30 and TRBJ2-6): SQTIHQWPATLVQPVGSPLSLECTVEGTSNPNLYWYRQAAGRGLQLLFYSVGIGQISSEVPQNLSASRPQDRQFILSSKKLLLSDSGFYLCAWTRLAGANVLTFGAGSRLTVL.

The chain employs TRBV4-3 and TRBJ2-5, with TRBD2 as a possible D gene (5 bases). The J call is uncertain, as TRBJ2-7 better fits the DNA end. CDR3 length: 15 amino acids. CDR1 is LGHNA and CDR2 is YSLEER in the germline V gene. CDR3 sequence reads: CASSRLKTDTYEQYF. The DNA of the CDR3 is TGCGCCAGCAGCCGACTAAAGACTGATACCTACGAGCAGTACTTC.